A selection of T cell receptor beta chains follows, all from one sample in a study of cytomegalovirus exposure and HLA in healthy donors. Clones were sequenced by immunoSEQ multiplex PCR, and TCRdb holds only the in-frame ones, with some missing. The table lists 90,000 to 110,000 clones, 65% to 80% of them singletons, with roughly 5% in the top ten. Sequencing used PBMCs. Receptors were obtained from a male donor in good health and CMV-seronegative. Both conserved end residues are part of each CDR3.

cdr3_aa: CASSLESGEQFF
v_call: TRBV7-9

cdr3_aa: CASSSGQGHTEAFF
v_call: TRBV5-1

cdr3_aa: CASSPGGYNQPQHF
v_call: TRBV10-2

cdr3_aa: CASSFPPGTGDHEQFF
v_call: TRBV27

cdr3_aa: CASSLVGQGETQYF
v_call: TRBV5-1

cdr3_aa: CASSLGQGRKQYF
v_call: TRBV5-1

cdr3_aa: CASTLDRANTEAFF
v_call: TRBV7-3

cdr3_aa: CASSQRFLVSYEQYF
v_call: TRBV4-3

cdr3_aa: CASSLGGDTEAFF
v_call: TRBV27

cdr3_aa: CASSIATGGGTQYF
v_call: TRBV19

cdr3_aa: CASSQSQRENYGYTF
v_call: TRBV7-9

cdr3_aa: CASRSREGPGETQYF
v_call: TRBV2

cdr3_aa: CATSRDRGLGGYTF
v_call: TRBV15

cdr3_aa: CASTRDRGEHTEAFF
v_call: TRBV19

cdr3_aa: CASRRTGALPYEQYF
v_call: TRBV27

cdr3_aa: CASSAPGEGVAETQYF
v_call: TRBV5-1

cdr3_aa: CASKITAGQGGYYGYTF
v_call: TRBV28

cdr3_aa: CAIRKPGSGRLDTQYF
v_call: TRBV10-3

cdr3_aa: CASSYSRVQETQYF
v_call: TRBV6-5

cdr3_aa: CARSPGLAGGPADTQYF
v_call: TRBV5-3

cdr3_aa: CASSVAAGATNEKLFF
v_call: TRBV9

cdr3_aa: CASGMGGGDTGELFF
v_call: TRBV2

cdr3_aa: CASSPLATASLNEQFF
v_call: TRBV14

cdr3_aa: CASSSAGGAYEQYF
v_call: TRBV5-5

cdr3_aa: CASSRPVQLTSGPYNEQFF
v_call: TRBV7-6

cdr3_aa: CASSMTGYTGELFF
v_call: TRBV19

cdr3_aa: CASSSDRGQAGELFF
v_call: TRBV7-9

cdr3_aa: CASRNLGLAGAAGELFF
v_call: TRBV28

cdr3_aa: CASRREALSGANVLTF
v_call: TRBV27

cdr3_aa: CASSSVGSEAFF
v_call: TRBV27